What follows is one TCR beta chain and its context. The antigen is not known. A junction boundary mismatches the germline segment, possibly from a read error. The CDR3 totals 17 residues. Germline V gene lookup returns CDR1 LGHNA and CDR2 YNFKEQ. TCR beta libraries were built from RNA through three nested multiplex PCR rounds using modified ARM-PCR. TCRdb recomputed calls from the multiplex PCR reads with MiXCR, one row per CDR3 protein. Of tens of thousands of distinct CDR3 sequences detected, under 70% appear once; the ten largest clones hold around 34%. The record originates from a study of tumor-infiltrating lymphocytes in glioblastoma multiforme. Study-level findings and limits: Unequal TCR RNA per T cell might skew measured clone sizes. No surface-marker sorting into functional T cell subtypes was done. The TCR and somatic mutation analysis included just one glioblastoma patient.

The source of this sequence is a male donor with glioblastoma. Sequencing was carried out using brain tumor tissue. V is TRBV4-2 and J is TRBJ2-5; 7 bases agree with TRBD2. The CDR3 here is CARSQDSLAAAQETQYF. Written as DNA, the CDR3 is TGCGCCAGAAGCCAAGATAGTCTAGCGGCTGCTCAAGAGACCCAGTACTTC.